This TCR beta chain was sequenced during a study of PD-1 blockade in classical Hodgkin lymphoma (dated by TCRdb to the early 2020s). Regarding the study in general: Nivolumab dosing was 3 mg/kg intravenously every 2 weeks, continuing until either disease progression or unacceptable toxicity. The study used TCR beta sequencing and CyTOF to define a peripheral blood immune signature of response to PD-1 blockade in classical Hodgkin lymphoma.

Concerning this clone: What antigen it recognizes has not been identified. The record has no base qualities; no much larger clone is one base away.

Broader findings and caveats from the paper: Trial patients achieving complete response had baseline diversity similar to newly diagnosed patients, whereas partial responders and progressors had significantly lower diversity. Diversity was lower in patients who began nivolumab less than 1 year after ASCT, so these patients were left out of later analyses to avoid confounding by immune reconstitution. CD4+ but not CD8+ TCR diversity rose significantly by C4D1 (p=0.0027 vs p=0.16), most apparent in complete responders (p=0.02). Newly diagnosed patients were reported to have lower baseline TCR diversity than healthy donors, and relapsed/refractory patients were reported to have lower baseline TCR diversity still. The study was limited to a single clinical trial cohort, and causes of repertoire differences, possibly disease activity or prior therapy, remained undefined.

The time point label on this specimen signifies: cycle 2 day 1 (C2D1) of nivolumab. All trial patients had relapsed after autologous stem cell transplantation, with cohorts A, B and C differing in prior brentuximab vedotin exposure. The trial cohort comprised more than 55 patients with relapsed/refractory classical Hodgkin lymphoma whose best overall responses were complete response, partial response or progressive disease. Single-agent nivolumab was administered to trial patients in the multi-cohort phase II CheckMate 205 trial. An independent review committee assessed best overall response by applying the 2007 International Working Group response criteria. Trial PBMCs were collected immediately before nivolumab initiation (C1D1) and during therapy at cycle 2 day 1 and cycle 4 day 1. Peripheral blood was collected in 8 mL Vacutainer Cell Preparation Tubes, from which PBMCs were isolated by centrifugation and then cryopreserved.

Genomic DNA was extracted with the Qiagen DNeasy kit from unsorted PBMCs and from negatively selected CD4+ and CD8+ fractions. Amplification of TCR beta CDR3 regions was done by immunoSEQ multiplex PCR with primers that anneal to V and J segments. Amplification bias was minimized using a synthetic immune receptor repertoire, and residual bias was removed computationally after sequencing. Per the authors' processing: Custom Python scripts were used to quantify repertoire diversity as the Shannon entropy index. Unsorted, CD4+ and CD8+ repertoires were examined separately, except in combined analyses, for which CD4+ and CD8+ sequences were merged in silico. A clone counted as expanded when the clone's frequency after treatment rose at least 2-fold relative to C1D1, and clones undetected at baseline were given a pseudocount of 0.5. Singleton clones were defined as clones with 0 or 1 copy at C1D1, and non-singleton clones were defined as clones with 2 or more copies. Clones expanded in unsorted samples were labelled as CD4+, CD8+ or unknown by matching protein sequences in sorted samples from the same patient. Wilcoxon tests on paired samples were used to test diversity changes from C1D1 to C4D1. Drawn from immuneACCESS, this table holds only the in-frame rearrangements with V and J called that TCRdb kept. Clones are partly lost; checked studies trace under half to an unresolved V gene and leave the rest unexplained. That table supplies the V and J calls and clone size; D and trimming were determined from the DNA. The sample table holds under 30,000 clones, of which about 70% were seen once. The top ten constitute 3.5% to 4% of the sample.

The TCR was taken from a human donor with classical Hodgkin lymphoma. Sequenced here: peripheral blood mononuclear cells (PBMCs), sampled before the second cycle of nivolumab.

At the DNA level, the sequence is TGTGCCAGTAGTATCCGACAGGGGTACACCGGGGAGCTGTTTTTT. Its protein is CASSIRQGYTGELFF. The rearrangement combines TRBV19 with TRBJ2-2; 8 middle bases align to TRBD1. Sequences LNHDA (CDR1) and SQIVND (CDR2) are obtained from the germline V gene (reference sequence). Spanning cysteine to phenylalanine, the CDR3 consists of 15 amino acids. Left in the record is the CDR3 DNA by itself, 45 bases read in frame from the first base. The V end gives up 3 bases and the J end 3 bases, leaving 3 bases in the junction not matched to a gene.